Listed below are T cell receptor beta chains from one sample, sequenced in a study of PD-L1 blockade in urothelial cancer. Here immunoSEQ multiplex PCR was the method, and the copy in TCRdb shows in-frame clones only, minus some. The data contain 50,000 to 55,000 clones, just over 85% of them singletons. The source was PBMCs, collected around atezolizumab (anti-PD-L1) treatment. The receptors were sampled from a man between 60 and 75 years old with urothelial cancer. CDR3s include the opening cysteine and the closing phenylalanine or tryptophan. D genes are given only for firm matches. A row's size may be missing; if present it is once, few, many or a size class.

.	TRBV7-9	TRBJ2-1	once	CASSFISYNEQFF	TGTGCCAGCAGCTTCATTTCCTACAATGAGCAGTTCTTC
TRBD1	TRBV6-5	TRBJ1-2	.	CASSSGTGGSGYGYTF	TGTGCCAGCAGTTCCGGGACAGGGGGTTCCGGCTATGGCTACACCTTC
.	TRBV4-1	TRBJ2-7	.	CASSQVGHNEQYF	TGCGCCAGCAGCCAAGTTGGCCATAACGAGCAGTACTTC
TRBD1	TRBV9	TRBJ1-6	.	CASSVVGQLNSPLHF	TGTGCCAGCAGCGTAGTGGGACAGCTTAATTCACCCCTCCACTTT
TRBD1	TRBV5-6	TRBJ2-7	.	CASSWRDRGQAYEQYF	TGTGCCAGCAGCTGGAGAGACAGGGGACAGGCCTACGAGCAGTACTTC
.	TRBV6-5	TRBJ2-7	.	CASSYSGGTYEQYF	TGTGCCAGCAGTTACTCAGGGGGTACCTACGAGCAGTACTTC
TRBD1	TRBV5-4	TRBJ1-2	few	CASTPGQGAIGYTF	TGTGCCAGCACCCCGGGACAGGGGGCTATTGGCTACACCTTC
.	TRBV30	TRBJ1-3	.	CAWRGRESGNTIYF	TGTGCCTGGAGGGGGCGGGAAAGTGGAAACACCATATATTTT
TRBD2	TRBV4-2	TRBJ2-1	.	CASSRLAGGLGSSYNEQFF	TGTGCCAGCAGCAGGCTAGCGGGAGGCCTCGGATCCTCCTACAATGAGCAGTTCTTC
TRBD2	TRBV9	TRBJ2-1	.	CASSAPGLVGYNEQFF	TGTGCCAGCAGCGCGCCGGGACTAGTGGGGTACAATGAGCAGTTCTTC
TRBD2	TRBV5-6	TRBJ2-2	.	CASSTRTSGVLTGELFF	TGTGCCAGCAGCACCCGGACTAGCGGGGTTCTCACCGGGGAGCTGTTTTTT
TRBD1	TRBV5-1	TRBJ2-7	.	CASRLDRSSYEQYF	TGCGCCAGCAGATTGGACAGGAGCTCCTACGAGCAGTACTTC
TRBD2	TRBV19	TRBJ2-2	once	CASSSSGRADTGELFF	TGTGCCAGTAGCTCGAGCGGGAGGGCCGACACCGGGGAGCTGTTTTTT
.	TRBV19	TRBJ2-7	.	CASSQPTTGTYEQYF	TGTGCCAGTAGTCAACCAACGACAGGCACCTACGAGCAGTACTTC
.	TRBV5-4	TRBJ1-1	few	CASSLNQGGITEAFF	TGTGCCAGCAGCTTGAACCAGGGAGGTATCACTGAAGCTTTCTTT
.	TRBV5-1	TRBJ2-6	.	CASNFNSGANVLTF	TGCGCCAGCAATTTTAACTCTGGGGCCAACGTCCTGACTTTC
TRBD1	TRBV7-8	TRBJ2-7	.	CASSLAPGGSYEQYF	TGTGCCAGCAGCTTAGCCCCAGGGGGCTCCTACGAGCAGTACTTC
TRBD1	TRBV4-1	TRBJ1-1	once	CASSQGRGTRVNTEAFF	TGCGCCAGCAGCCAAGGCAGGGGGACAAGAGTGAACACTGAAGCTTTCTTT
.	TRBV11-2	TRBJ1-6	.	CASSLDVVNSPLHF	TGTGCCAGCAGCTTAGACGTAGTGAATTCACCCCTCCACTTT
TRBD1	TRBV19	TRBJ2-5	.	CASSGRDRGETQYF	TGTGCCAGTAGTGGCCGGGACAGGGGAGAGACCCAGTACTTC
.	TRBV7-8	TRBJ2-1	.	CASSRRVAANNEQFF	TGTGCCAGCAGCCGGCGGGTAGCGGCCAACAATGAGCAGTTCTTC
TRBD2	TRBV7-2	TRBJ2-3	few	CASSLSRLAGGRDTQYF	TGTGCCAGCAGCTTATCGCGACTAGCGGGAGGTAGGGATACGCAGTATTTT
TRBD1	TRBV7-9	TRBJ1-1	once	CASSLGQSLNTEAFF	TGTGCCAGCAGCTTGGGACAGAGTTTGAACACTGAAGCTTTCTTT
.	TRBV5-1	TRBJ1-2	.	CASTVTTAANYGYTF	TGCGCCAGCACCGTAACGACAGCTGCTAACTATGGCTACACCTTC
.	TRBV5-1	TRBJ2-7	.	CASSLDGGFYEQYF	TGCGCCAGCAGCTTGGACGGGGGATTCTACGAGCAGTACTTC
.	TRBV6-5	TRBJ2-3	once	CASSSMAIPEDTQYF	TGTGCCAGCAGTTCGATGGCCATCCCGGAGGATACGCAGTATTTT
.	TRBV6-5	TRBJ1-1	.	CASSYWGRGTEAFF	TGTGCCAGCAGTTACTGGGGGAGGGGCACTGAAGCTTTCTTT
.	TRBV20-1	TRBJ1-1	.	CSAKQVTEAFF	TGCAGTGCAAAACAGGTTACAGAAGCTTTCTTT
.	TRBV18	TRBJ2-7	.	CASSPPSIDEQYF	TGTGCCAGCTCACCTCCCAGTATCGACGAGCAGTACTTC
.	TRBV5-1	TRBJ1-1	.	CASSLDGQGMNTEAFF	TGCGCCAGCAGCTTGGATGGACAAGGAATGAACACTGAAGCTTTCTTT
.	TRBV5-4	TRBJ1-5	once	CASSNNVNQPQHF	TGTGCCAGCAGCAATAATGTCAATCAGCCCCAGCATTTT
.	TRBV30	TRBJ2-7	.	CAWSPLYEQYF	TGTGCCTGGAGTCCCTTATACGAGCAGTACTTC
.	TRBV7-6	TRBJ1-1	.	CASSFRQLTDTEAFF	TGTGCCAGCAGCTTCAGGCAACTCACCGACACTGAAGCTTTCTTT
TRBD1	TRBV11-2	TRBJ2-5	.	CASSLGPTGGRETQYF	TGTGCCAGCAGCTTAGGCCCGACAGGGGGCAGGGAGACCCAGTACTTC
TRBD1	TRBV5-4	TRBJ1-4	.	CASSLGDRANEKLFF	TGTGCCAGCAGCTTGGGGGACAGGGCTAATGAAAAACTGTTTTTT
TRBD1	TRBV2	TRBJ2-2	.	CASTPDRGLFDTGELFF	TGTGCCAGCACTCCGGACAGGGGGCTCTTCGACACCGGGGAGCTGTTTTTT
TRBD2	TRBV5-6	TRBJ2-7	.	CASSLTSGSHEQYF	TGTGCCAGCAGCTTGACCAGCGGGAGCCACGAGCAGTACTTC
.	TRBV10-3	TRBJ2-7	.	CAISESRLARHYYEQYF	TGTGCCATCAGTGAGTCGAGGCTAGCGAGGCATTATTACGAGCAGTACTTC
.	TRBV5-5	TRBJ1-5	.	CASSRTAIPDQPQHF	TGTGCCAGCAGCAGGACAGCAATCCCGGATCAGCCCCAGCATTTT